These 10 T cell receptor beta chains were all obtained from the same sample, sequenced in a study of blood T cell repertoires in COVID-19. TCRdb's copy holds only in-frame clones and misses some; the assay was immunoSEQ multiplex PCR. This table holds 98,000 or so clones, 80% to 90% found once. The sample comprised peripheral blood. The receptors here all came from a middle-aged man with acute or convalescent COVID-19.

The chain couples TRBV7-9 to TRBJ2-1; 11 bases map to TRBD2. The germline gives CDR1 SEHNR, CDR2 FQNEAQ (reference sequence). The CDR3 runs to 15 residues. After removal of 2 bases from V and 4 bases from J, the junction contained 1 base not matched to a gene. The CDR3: CASSLTSGRYNEQFF. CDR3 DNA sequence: TGTGCCAGCAGCTTAACTAGCGGGAGATACAATGAGCAGTTCTTC.

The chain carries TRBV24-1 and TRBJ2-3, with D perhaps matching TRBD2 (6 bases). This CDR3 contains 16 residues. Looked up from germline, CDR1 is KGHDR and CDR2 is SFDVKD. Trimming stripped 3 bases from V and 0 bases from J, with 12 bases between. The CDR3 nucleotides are TGTGCCACCAGTGATCCGGGGGAACGTAGCACAGATACGCAGTATTTT. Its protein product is CATSDPGERSTDTQYF.

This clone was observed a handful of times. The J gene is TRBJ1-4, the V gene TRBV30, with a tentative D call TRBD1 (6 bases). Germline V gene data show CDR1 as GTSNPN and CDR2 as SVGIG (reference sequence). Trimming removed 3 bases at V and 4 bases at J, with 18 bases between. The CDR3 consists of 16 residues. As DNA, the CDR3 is TGTGCCTGGAGCGAGGATCCGACAGGAAGTAATGAAAAACTGTTTTTT. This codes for CAWSEDPTGSNEKLFF.

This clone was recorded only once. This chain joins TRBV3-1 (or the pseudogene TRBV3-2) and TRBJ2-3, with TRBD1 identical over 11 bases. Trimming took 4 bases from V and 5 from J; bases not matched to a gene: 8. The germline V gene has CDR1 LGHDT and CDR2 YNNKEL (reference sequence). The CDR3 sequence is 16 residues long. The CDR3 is CASSPKDRGLIDTQYF. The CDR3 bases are TGTGCCAGCAGCCCCAAGGACAGGGGGCTCATAGATACGCAGTATTTT.

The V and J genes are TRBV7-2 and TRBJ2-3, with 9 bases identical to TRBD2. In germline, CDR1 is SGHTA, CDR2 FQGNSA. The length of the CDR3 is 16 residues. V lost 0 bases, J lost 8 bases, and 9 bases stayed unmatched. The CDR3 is CASSLAAAGGSGTQYF. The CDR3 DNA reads TGTGCCAGCAGCTTAGCAGCGGCGGGGGGGAGTGGTACGCAGTATTTT.

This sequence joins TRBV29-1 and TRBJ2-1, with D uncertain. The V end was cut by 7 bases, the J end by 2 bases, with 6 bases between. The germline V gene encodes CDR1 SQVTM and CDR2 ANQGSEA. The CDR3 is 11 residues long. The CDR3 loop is CSASTYNEQFF. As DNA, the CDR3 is TGCAGCGCTTCCACCTACAATGAGCAGTTCTTC.

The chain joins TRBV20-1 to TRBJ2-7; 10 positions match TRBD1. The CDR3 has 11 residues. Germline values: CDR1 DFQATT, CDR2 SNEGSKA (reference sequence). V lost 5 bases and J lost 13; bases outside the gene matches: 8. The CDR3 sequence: CSAYSGQGYYF. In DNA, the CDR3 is TGCAGTGCTTACTCGGGACAGGGGTATTACTTC.

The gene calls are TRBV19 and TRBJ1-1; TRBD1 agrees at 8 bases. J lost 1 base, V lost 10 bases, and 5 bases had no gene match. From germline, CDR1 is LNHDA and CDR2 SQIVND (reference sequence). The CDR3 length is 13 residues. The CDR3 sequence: CATWTGRNTEAFF. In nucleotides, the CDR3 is TGTGCCACCTGGACAGGGAGGAACACTGAAGCTTTCTTT.

The CDR3 sequence is CASSFNRGLGYTF. CDR3 nucleotides: TGTGCCAGCAGCTTTAACAGGGGGCTAGGCTACACCTTC. The rearrangement joins TRBV5-4 to TRBJ1-2; 9 bases line up with TRBD1. V was pared by 2 bases and J by 8 bases, with 4 bases of the junction left unmatched. This CDR3 region has 13 residues. Germline V gives CDR1 SGHNT, CDR2 YYREEE (reference sequence).

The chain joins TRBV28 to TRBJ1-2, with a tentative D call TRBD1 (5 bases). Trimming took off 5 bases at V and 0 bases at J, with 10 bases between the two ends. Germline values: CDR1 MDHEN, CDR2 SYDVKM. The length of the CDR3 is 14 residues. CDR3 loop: CASSRGGTNYGYTF. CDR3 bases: TGTGCCAGCAGTCGCGGGGGGACTAACTATGGCTACACCTTC.